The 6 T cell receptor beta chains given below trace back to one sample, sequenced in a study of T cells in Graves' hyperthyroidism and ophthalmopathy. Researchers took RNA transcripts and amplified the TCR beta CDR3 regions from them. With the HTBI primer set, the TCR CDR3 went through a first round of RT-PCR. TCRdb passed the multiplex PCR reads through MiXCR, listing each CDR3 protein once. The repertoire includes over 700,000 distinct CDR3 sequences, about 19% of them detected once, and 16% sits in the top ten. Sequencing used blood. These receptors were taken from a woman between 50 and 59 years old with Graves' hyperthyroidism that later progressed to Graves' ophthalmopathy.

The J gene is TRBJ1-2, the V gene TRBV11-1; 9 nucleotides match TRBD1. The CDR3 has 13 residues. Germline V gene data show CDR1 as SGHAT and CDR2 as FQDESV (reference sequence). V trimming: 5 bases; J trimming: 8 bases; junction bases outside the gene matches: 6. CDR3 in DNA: TGTGCCAGCAGCCAGGACAGGGGCCGGGGCTACACCTTC. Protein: CASSQDRGRGYTF.

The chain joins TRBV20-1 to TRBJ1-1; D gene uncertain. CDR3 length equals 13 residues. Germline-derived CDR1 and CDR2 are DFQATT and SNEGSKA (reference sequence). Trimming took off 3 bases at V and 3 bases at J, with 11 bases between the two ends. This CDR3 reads CSASRVVDTEAFF. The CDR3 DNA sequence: TGCAGTGCTAGTCGAGTTGTGGACACTGAAGCTTTCTTT.

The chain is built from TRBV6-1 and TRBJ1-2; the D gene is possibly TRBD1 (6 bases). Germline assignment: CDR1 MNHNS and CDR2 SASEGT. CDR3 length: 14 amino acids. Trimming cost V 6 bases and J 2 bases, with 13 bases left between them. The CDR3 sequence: CASRRQALNYGYTF. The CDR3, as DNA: TGTGCCAGCAGGAGACAGGCCCTCAACTATGGCTACACCTTC.

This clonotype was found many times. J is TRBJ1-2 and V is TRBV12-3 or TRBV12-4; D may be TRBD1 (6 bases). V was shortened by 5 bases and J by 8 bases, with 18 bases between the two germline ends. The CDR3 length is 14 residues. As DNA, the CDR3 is TGTGCCAGCAGTCCGACGAACAGGGATGGCGGCTACACCTTC. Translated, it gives CASSPTNRDGGYTF.

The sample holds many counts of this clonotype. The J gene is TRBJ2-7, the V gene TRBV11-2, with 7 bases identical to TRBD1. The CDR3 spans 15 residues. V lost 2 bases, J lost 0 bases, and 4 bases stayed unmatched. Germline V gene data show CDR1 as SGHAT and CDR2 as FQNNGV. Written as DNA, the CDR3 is TGTGCCAGCAGCTTAAACCGGGACAGCTCCTACGAGCAGTACTTC. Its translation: CASSLNRDSSYEQYF.

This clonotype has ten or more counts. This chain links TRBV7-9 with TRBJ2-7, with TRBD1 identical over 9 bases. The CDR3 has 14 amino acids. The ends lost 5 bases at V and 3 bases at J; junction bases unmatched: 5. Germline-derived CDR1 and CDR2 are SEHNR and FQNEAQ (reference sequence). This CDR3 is CASSVVGQGYEQYF. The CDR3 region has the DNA TGTGCCAGCAGCGTGGTGGGACAGGGCTACGAGCAGTACTTC. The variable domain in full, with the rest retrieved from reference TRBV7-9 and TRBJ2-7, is DTGVSQNPRHKITKRGQNVTFRCDPISEHNRLYWYRQTLGQGPEFLTYFQNEAQLEKSRLLSDRFSAERPKGSFSTLEIQRTEQGDSAMYLCASSVVGQGYEQYFGPGTRLTVT.